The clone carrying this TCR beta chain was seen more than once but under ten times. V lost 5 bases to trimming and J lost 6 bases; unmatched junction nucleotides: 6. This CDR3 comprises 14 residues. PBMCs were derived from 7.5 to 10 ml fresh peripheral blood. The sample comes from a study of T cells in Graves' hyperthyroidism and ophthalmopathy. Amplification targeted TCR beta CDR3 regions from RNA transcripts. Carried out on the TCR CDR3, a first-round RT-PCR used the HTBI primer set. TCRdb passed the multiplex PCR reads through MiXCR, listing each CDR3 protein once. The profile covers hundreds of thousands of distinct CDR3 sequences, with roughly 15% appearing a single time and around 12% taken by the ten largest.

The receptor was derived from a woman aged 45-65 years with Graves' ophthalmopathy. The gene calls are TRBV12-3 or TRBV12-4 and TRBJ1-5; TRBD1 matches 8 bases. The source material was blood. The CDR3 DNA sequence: TGTGCCAGCAGTAATACAGGGGGATCTCAGCCCCAGCATTTT. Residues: CASSNTGGSQPQHF.